The 7 T cell receptor beta chains below all came from one sample that was sequenced in a study of Ad26.COV2.S vaccination and SARS-CoV-2 variants. Only in-frame clones appear in the TCRdb table, and some are missing; sequencing was by immunoSEQ multiplex PCR. This table has fewer than 900,000 clones, roughly 90% appearing once. Specified treatment: about 20 received Ad26.COV2.S at low or high dose, single or two shots; 5 received placebo; per-sample allocation not given. Samples came from day 63 after the first vaccine or placebo injection. The source material was peripheral blood, sampled in a trial of Ad26.COV2.S vaccine versus placebo. Source of these receptors: a person between 18 and 60 years old who received the Ad26.COV2.S COVID-19 vaccine or a placebo.

The chain joins TRBV18 to TRBJ1-2, with a weak D call TRBD1 (5 bases). The germline CDR1 and CDR2 sequences are KGHSH and LQKENI. The CDR3 spans 15 residues. V dropped 2 bases and J dropped 4 bases, with 14 bases sitting between them. The CDR3 loop reads CASSPYSGWGYGYTF. The CDR3 nucleotides are TGTGCCAGCTCACCATACTCAGGGTGGGGCTATGGCTACACCTTC.

The V call is TRBV3-1 (or the pseudogene TRBV3-2), the J call TRBJ1-1, with no clear D. Germline CDR1 LGHDT, CDR2 YNNKEL (reference sequence). The germline V and J ends were trimmed by 1 base and 0 bases, with 12 bases remaining between them. This CDR3 is 16 amino acids long. In nucleotides, the CDR3 is TGTGCCAGCAGCCAAGTAGGATACGCAATGAACACTGAAGCTTTCTTT. Translation gives CASSQVGYAMNTEAFF.

The V gene is TRBV24-1, the J gene TRBJ2-2; TRBD2 agrees at 7 bases. This CDR3 has 15 amino acids. Germline values: CDR1 KGHDR, CDR2 SFDVKD. The V segment lost 4 bases and the J segment 4 bases; nucleotides outside the gene matches: 5. The DNA of the CDR3 is TGTGCCACCAGTGAAGGAGGGGAGGGCACCGGGGAGCTGTTTTTT. Protein: CATSEGGEGTGELFF.

The gene calls are TRBV27 and TRBJ2-1, with 10 bases that match TRBD2. The CDR3 totals 15 residues. V lost 5 bases, J lost 0 bases, and 1 base stayed unmatched. Per germline, CDR1 MNHEY and CDR2 SMNVEV (reference sequence). DNA of the CDR3: TGTGCCAGCAGTAGCGGGAGGGGCTCCTACAATGAGCAGTTCTTC. Protein product: CASSSGRGSYNEQFF.

This chain connects TRBV6-2 or TRBV6-3 to TRBJ1-5, with 8 nucleotides matching TRBD1. The CDR3 is made up of 18 amino acids. Germline CDR1 and CDR2: MNHEY and SVGEGT. The V segment lost 6 bases and the J segment 0 bases; nucleotides outside the gene matches: 13. The CDR3 protein is CASSPGQGRSYSNQPQHF. CDR3 bases: TGTGCCAGCAGCCCCGGACAGGGCCGATCTTATAGCAATCAGCCCCAGCATTTT.

This chain links TRBV12-2 with TRBJ2-7; the table's D call, TRBD1, was not checked against the DNA. TRBV12-2 is listed as a pseudogene. The CDR3 has 14 residues. The CDR3: CASRLVYRGHEQYF. CDR3 bases: TGTGCAAGTCGCTTAGTTTACAGGGGACACGAGCAGTACTTC.

The gene calls are TRBV6-5 and TRBJ2-2; D is uncertain. The CDR3 length is 13 residues. The germline V gene encodes CDR1 MNHEY and CDR2 SVGAGI. Deletions cut 4 bases from V and 4 bases from J, with 7 bases between. The CDR3 spells CASSWALTGELFF. CDR3 bases: TGTGCCAGCAGTTGGGCCCTCACCGGGGAGCTGTTTTTT.